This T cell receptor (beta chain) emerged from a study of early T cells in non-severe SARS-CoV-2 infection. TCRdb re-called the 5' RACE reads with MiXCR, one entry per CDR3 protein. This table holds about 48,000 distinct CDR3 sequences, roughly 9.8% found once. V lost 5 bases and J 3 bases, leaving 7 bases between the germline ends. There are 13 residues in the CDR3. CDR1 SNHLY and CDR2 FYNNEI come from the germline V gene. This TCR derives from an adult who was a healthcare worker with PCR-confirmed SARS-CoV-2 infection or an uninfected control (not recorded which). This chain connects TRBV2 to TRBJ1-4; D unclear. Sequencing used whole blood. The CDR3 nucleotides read TGTGCCAGCAGTAGCAGACCTAATGAAAAACTGTTTTTT. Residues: CASSSRPNEKLFF.